This T cell receptor beta chain appears in the sequencing data of a study of T-cell reconstitution after alpha-beta-depleted transplantation in children. The study's findings and limits: Several hundred rapidly expanded clones from non-depleted graft cells reportedly supplied alpha-beta T cells about two months post-transplant.

This clonotype was detected only a few times. What it binds is not known. Unique molecular identifiers featured in how the TCRbeta library was prepared. MiXCR, run by TCRdb on the PCR reads, gives a single entry per CDR3 protein. Of roughly 200,000 distinct CDR3 sequences detected, roughly 8.3% appear once; the ten largest clones hold approximately 40%. Per germline, CDR1 SGHRS and CDR2 YFSETQ. The V gene lost 3 bases and the J gene lost 1 base, with 8 bases spanning the gap. CDR3 size: 14 residues. This chain links TRBV5-1 with TRBJ1-3; D is uncertain. The origin of this receptor is a male patient between 2 and 9 years old who had a stem cell transplant for acute myeloid leukemia, so the T cells may come from the graft donor. The sequencing used PBMCs, mostly from graft donor cells, collected 360 days after TCRalphabeta/CD19-depleted stem cell transplant. The CDR3 here is CASSSDQSGNTIYF. The CDR3 DNA is TGCGCCAGCAGCTCGGACCAGTCTGGAAACACCATATATTTT. The whole variable domain, filled in from reference TRBV5-1 and TRBJ1-3, reads KAGVTQTPRYLIKTRGQQVTLSCSPISGHRSVSWYQQTPGQGLQFLFEYFSETQRNKGNFPGRFSGRQFSNSRSEMNVSTLELGDSALYLCASSSDQSGNTIYFGEGSWLTVV.